This entry lists 6 T cell receptor beta chains sequenced from one sample in a study of blood T cell repertoires in COVID-19. Clones were sequenced by immunoSEQ multiplex PCR, and TCRdb holds only the in-frame ones, with some missing. The sample shows fewer than 200,000 clones, around 80% of them seen only once. The sample comprised peripheral blood. The receptors come from a man between 70 and 80 years old with active or convalescent COVID-19.

This clone was seen only a few times. V is TRBV6-2 or TRBV6-3 and J is TRBJ2-7, with D possibly matching TRBD1 (5 bases). CDR1 MNHEY and CDR2 SVGEGT come from the germline V gene. V lost 4 bases, J lost 2 bases, and 18 bases lay in between. This CDR3 region has 16 residues. CDR3 coding DNA: TGTGCCAGCAGTTTTAAATCAGGGTCTTCCCCCTACGAGCAGTACTTC. Protein product: CASSFKSGSSPYEQYF.

The DNA of the CDR3 is TGTGCCAGCAGCCCCCAAACTAGCACAGATACGCAGTATTTT. Its protein product is CASSPQTSTDTQYF. The rearrangement uses TRBV7-9 and TRBJ2-3; D remains ambiguous. V was clipped by 5 bases and J by 0 bases, with 9 bases between them. From germline, CDR1 is SEHNR and CDR2 FQNEAQ (reference sequence). CDR3 length: 14 amino acids.

The chain is built from TRBV7-2 and TRBJ2-7, with 7 bases matching TRBD1. Losses at the gene ends were 2 bases for V and 2 bases for J; bases not matched to a gene: 9. CDR1 is SGHTA and CDR2 is FQGNSA in the germline V gene. This CDR3 spans 16 amino acids. CDR3: CASSLPPQGPAYEQYF. For the CDR3, the DNA is TGTGCCAGCAGCTTACCTCCACAGGGGCCGGCCTACGAGCAGTACTTC.

Only one count was recorded for this clone. The J gene is TRBJ2-7, the V gene TRBV11-2, with 9 bases identical to TRBD2. V lost 0 bases to trimming and J lost 7 bases; unmatched junction nucleotides: 10. This CDR3 spans 16 amino acids. Germline V CDR1 and CDR2: SGHAT, FQNNGV. The CDR3, as DNA: TGTGCCAGCAGCTTAGACCGCCTAGCGGGAACGGGTGAGCAGTACTTC. This codes for CASSLDRLAGTGEQYF.

The V call is TRBV11-2, the J call TRBJ2-7, with 7 bases identical to TRBD1. After removal of 5 bases from V and 4 bases from J, the junction contained 8 bases not matched to a gene. The CDR3 is 14 amino acids. The germline gives CDR1 SGHAT, CDR2 FQNNGV. CDR3 DNA: TGTGCCAGCAGCCCAAGACAGGGAGCTTACGAGCAGTACTTC. This gives the protein CASSPRQGAYEQYF.

This chain connects TRBV2 to TRBJ1-5; D not resolved. The germline V and J ends were trimmed by 1 base and 6 bases, with 10 bases remaining between them. This CDR3 region has 14 residues. Germline V CDR1 and CDR2: SNHLY, FYNNEI. The CDR3 DNA sequence: TGTGCCAGCAGTGAAGGACTAGCAATTCAGCCCCAGCATTTT. Protein: CASSEGLAIQPQHF.